A selection of T cell receptor beta chains follows, all from one sample in a study of shared clonotypes between healthy human individuals. The repertoire was sequenced with immunoSEQ multiplex PCR; TCRdb's copy has only in-frame clones and lacks some. This sample has some 500,000 clones; about 96% occur once, and the top ten carry less than 0.06%. Sequences were obtained from naive CD4+ T cells sorted from blood. Every receptor here comes from a woman in her 30s in good health. CDR3s include the opening cysteine and the closing phenylalanine or tryptophan. Each record gives: V gene, D gene, CDR3 length, J gene, CDR3 DNA, CDR3 protein. A D gene is named only where the DNA matches it firmly.

v_gene: TRBV11-2; d_gene: TRBD2; len: 14; j_gene: TRBJ2-1; CDR3nt: TGTGCCAGCAGCATTTTCCGGGGGGATAATGAGCAGTTCTTC; CDR3aa: CASSIFRGDNEQFF
v_gene: TRBV5-1; d_gene: TRBD1; len: 16; j_gene: TRBJ1-2; CDR3nt: TGCGCCAGCAGCTTGGAGCGTGGGACAGATGTTCGTGGCTACACCTTC; CDR3aa: CASSLERGTDVRGYTF
v_gene: TRBV28; d_gene: .; len: 14; j_gene: TRBJ2-7; CDR3nt: TGTGCCAGCAGTTTAGGGACTGTCTCCTACGAGCAGTACTTC; CDR3aa: CASSLGTVSYEQYF
v_gene: TRBV11-3; d_gene: .; len: 13; j_gene: TRBJ2-2; CDR3nt: TGTGCCAGCAGCTTAGCTGGGTCGCGGGAGCTGTTTTTT; CDR3aa: CASSLAGSRELFF
v_gene: TRBV14; d_gene: .; len: 18; j_gene: TRBJ1-3; CDR3nt: TGTGCCAGCAGCCAATCTCTCTTCGGGGGACTCTCTGGAAACACCATATATTTT; CDR3aa: CASSQSLFGGLSGNTIYF
v_gene: TRBV2; d_gene: .; len: 15; j_gene: TRBJ2-5; CDR3nt: TGTGCCAGCAGTGGCACGACAGGTACCTACGTAGAGCAGTACTTC; CDR3aa: CASSGTTGTYVEQYF
v_gene: TRBV19; d_gene: TRBD2; len: 15; j_gene: TRBJ2-1; CDR3nt: TGTGCCAGTAGTATAACTAGCGGGAGTCGGGATGAGCAGTTCTTC; CDR3aa: CASSITSGSRDEQFF
v_gene: TRBV28; d_gene: .; len: 12; j_gene: TRBJ1-6; CDR3nt: TGTGCCAGCACGCTCAATGGAAGTCCCCTCCACTTT; CDR3aa: CASTLNGSPLHF
v_gene: TRBV6-1; d_gene: .; len: 13; j_gene: TRBJ1-1; CDR3nt: TGTGCCAGCAGTGAAACATCGAACACTGAAGCTTTCTTT; CDR3aa: CASSETSNTEAFF
v_gene: TRBV28; d_gene: TRBD2; len: 15; j_gene: TRBJ2-1; CDR3nt: TGTGCCAGCAGCCATAGCGGGACGGGCTACAATGAGCAGTTCTTC; CDR3aa: CASSHSGTGYNEQFF
v_gene: TRBV5-8; d_gene: .; len: 14; j_gene: TRBJ1-2; CDR3nt: TGTGCCAGCAGTCGGACGGACAGCCACTATGGCTACACCTTC; CDR3aa: CASSRTDSHYGYTF